This record concerns one TCR beta chain sequence. The antigen it binds to is not known. Per-base quality was not reported, and no clone a single base away is much larger than it. The CDR3 has 17 amino acids, counting the end cysteine and phenylalanine. The retained sequence is limited to the CDR3, 51 bases, with the frame set at the first base. For this chain, trimming is 7 bases at the V end and 5 bases at the J end, and the number of junction bases without a gene match is 16. Reading the germline V gene gives CDR1 MDHEN and CDR2 SYDVKM. This sample was included in a study of beta chain features in type 1 diabetes (dated by TCRdb to about 2018). For the wider study: Mean age, gender distribution, total cell number and subset yield did not differ between patients and healthy donors. A total of some 110 million sorted cells were examined across all samples, and the number of cells per subset was strongly correlated with RNA yield. In the study, recently diagnosed type 1 diabetes patients and matched healthy donors were compared on the TCRB repertoires of their sorted circulating CD4+ T cell subsets. Naive and central memory subsets were obtained from all 30 or so donors, but regulatory and stem cell-like memory subsets were isolated from only 8 patients and 8 healthy donors.

Overall results and qualifications from the work: The naive, central memory and regulatory TCRB repertoires appeared to resemble one another more closely among patients than among healthy donors. Because small numbers of individuals were included in the HLA sub-analyses, any influence of HLA type on TCRB rearrangement was left unresolved. Shorter templates might be favored by PCR, yet because patient and control samples were amplified and corrected together, any such skew would affect both groups equally. In all four CD4+ subsets, TCRB CDR3 length was moderately but significantly shorter in type 1 diabetes patients. Because cDNA was sequenced instead of genomic DNA, highly expressing activated cells could be over-represented, though the groups showed no difference in activation or CD3 levels. Fewer insertions and more nucleotide deletions at VDJ recombination sites were observed in patients with type 1 diabetes, implying thymic rearrangement abnormalities.

Each donor gave one peripheral blood draw, approximately 120 mL on average, collected into heparinised tubes. A BD FACSAria II and a panel including CD45RO, CCR7, CD25, CD127, CD95 and CD27 were used to sort naive, central memory, regulatory and stem cell-like memory CD4+ T cells. Every sorted population had a purity above 98%. PBMCs were isolated immediately by Lymphoprep density gradient centrifugation and stained directly without culture. So that batch effects would be minimized, each experiment stained and sorted samples in pairs, pairing one healthy donor with one patient. The entire isolated RNA was reverse transcribed using the High Capacity cDNA Reverse Transcription Kit, and thus expressed TCRB transcripts were sequenced. Naive, central memory and regulatory T cell samples underwent deep immunoSEQ sequencing, averaging approximately 3.5 million total reads per sample. After sorted cells were lysed in RLT buffer, RNA was extracted with DNase-treated RNeasy Micro or Mini kits, with the choice depending on cell number. To prevent cross-contamination, each cell subset was processed individually, whereas patient and healthy donor samples were processed jointly. The immunoSEQ multiplex PCR was used to amplify TCRB sequences from cDNA, generating 87-bp fragments that spanned the CDR3 region. Sequencing of the amplicons was done on the Illumina HiSeq platform. The paper's processing steps were these. Synthetic template baselines were used to correct PCR bias computationally, reads within Hamming distance 2 were collapsed together, and singletons that could not be merged were discarded. By aligning reads against IMGT, V, D and J genes, CDR3 length, and insertions or deletions at six rearrangement sites were assigned. Clonotype counts were normalized to sorted cell number within each subset before computing true diversity and Gini coefficients with the tcR R package. The overlap coefficient, calculated on TCRB nucleotide sequences, was used to quantify repertoire sharing. The source is immuneACCESS, and TCRdb retained only in-frame sequences with V and J called. Part of the clones is not carried over; for the studies checked, unresolved V genes explain less than half of this, and the remainder is unexplained. V, J and clone size derive from that table, while D and trimming were established from the DNA sequence. In all, the sample holds under 150,000 clones, and around 50% of those were seen once. Of the sample, roughly 0.43% falls within the top ten clones.

This TCR derives from a man aged 18-30 years in good health. The chain joins TRBV28 to TRBJ2-2; 7 bases in between match TRBD2. The sequenced sample consisted of Tregs from blood. This specimen's cell subset or site label, per the study, means: regulatory CD4+ T cells. Here the CDR3 is given as CASTMGGSTVRTGELFF. The nucleotide sequence reads as follows: TGTGCCAGCACAATGGGGGGGAGTACGGTCCGGACCGGGGAGCTGTTTTTT.